This TCR beta chain was sequenced during a study of T cells in Graves' hyperthyroidism and ophthalmopathy. The CDR3 runs to 18 residues. The germline V gene encodes CDR1 SQVTM and CDR2 ANQGSEA. J gave up 6 bases and V 4 bases, and 17 bases lay outside the gene matches. From RNA transcripts, TCR beta CDR3 regions were amplified. An initial round of RT-PCR targeting the TCR CDR3 relied on the HTBI primer set. Each CDR3 protein gets one entry after TCRdb re-called the multiplex PCR reads with MiXCR. The table shows hundreds of thousands of distinct CDR3 sequences, with about 45% occurring only once. The sequence derives from an adult man with Graves' disease, either hyperthyroidism or ophthalmopathy (not recorded which). The chain is built from TRBV29-1 and TRBJ2-7; 14 bases agree with TRBD2. Sequenced input: peripheral blood or thyroid tissue (not recorded which). DNA of the CDR3: TGCAGCGTTGTAGCAGGTTGGCCTGGGACTAGCGGGAGTGTCGAGCAGTACTTC. This codes for CSVVAGWPGTSGSVEQYF.